This entry describes one TCR beta chain. This clone occurred many times. The target of this receptor is not known. No per-base quality is available; no much larger clone lies one base away. At the junction V is shortened by 3 bases and J by 1 base, with 9 bases in between. Including the terminal cysteine and phenylalanine, the CDR3 comprises 14 residues. Of the read, only the CDR3 DNA is kept; its 42 bases are in frame from base 1. CDR1 and CDR2 were assigned from the germline V gene (reference sequence) as DFQATT and SNEGSKA. No treatment had been received by any patient before thyroid surgery. Patient clinical samples collected from about 2011 to 2019 were retrospectively analysed using T-cell receptor beta sequencing. These data come from a study of metastatic and nonmetastatic thyroid tumors (TCRdb year 2020). Looking at the study overall: The researchers compared repertoires between peripheral blood samples and tumor or nodule tissue samples from patients with malignant or benign thyroid disease. Results and caveats for the whole study, not just this receptor: In both blood and tumor samples, malignant tumors were reported to have significantly higher TCR beta diversity than benign nodules.

Preparation of the library involved PCR. The data were produced on an Illumina HiSeq 4000. High-throughput sequencing was used to profile the TCR beta-chain CDR3 region of every patient. The published analysis was carried out like this. A classifier to discriminate distant-metastatic papillary thyroid cancer patients was built from CDR3 differences across clinicopathological groups. The Shannon index was used to measure repertoire diversity, and the Morisita-Horn index was used to measure how similar tumor and blood repertoires were. The public reads were reanalyzed by TCRdb: fastp trimming at Q25, MiXCR alignment, in-frame beta chains only. These V and J calls rely on TCRdb rather than the paper's analysis. Present in this sample are some 60,000 clones, almost 30% of which were seen just once. Of the sample, 15% is held by the ten largest clones.

Sequenced: blood. This sequence uses TRBV20-1 and TRBJ1-4, with the D gene uncertain. The origin of this receptor is a female donor with papillary thyroid cancer or a benign thyroid nodule (not recorded which). Some clones in this sample may be carry-over from other donors' samples. The nucleotides are TGCAGTGCTAGCCTAGGGATAACTAATGAAAAACTGTTTTTT. It translates to CSASLGITNEKLFF.